This entry lists 16 T cell receptor beta chains sequenced from one sample in a study of CD8+ T cells in alopecia areata. After isolation, RNA underwent reverse transcription to generate cDNA as the sequencing template. Data came from immunoSEQ multiplex PCR; TCRdb stores just in-frame clones and leaves some out. This repertoire shows about 250,000 clones, roughly two thirds found once; its top ten account for 1.2%. Sequenced material: CD4+ T cells sorted from blood, taken at week 0. The receptors were sampled from a human donor with alopecia areata.

V is TRBV4-3 and J is TRBJ1-6, with 11 bases matching TRBD1. CDR3 size: 17 residues. Trimming at V came to 0 bases and at J to 6 bases, leaving 4 bases not matched to a gene. The germline V gene encodes CDR1 LGHNA and CDR2 YSLEER. The CDR3, as DNA: TGCGCCAGCAGCCAAGATTGGACAGGGGGCGGTAATTCACCCCTCCACTTT. Translated: CASSQDWTGGGNSPLHF.

The V gene is TRBV2, the J gene TRBJ2-7, with a weak D call TRBD1 (5 bases). CDR1 and CDR2 (germline): SNHLY, FYNNEI. V was pared by 7 bases and J by 3 bases, with 10 bases between. CDR3 size: 12 residues. The CDR3 coding sequence is TGTGCCAGCAAGAGCAGGGACTACGAGCAGTACTTC. Its protein product is CASKSRDYEQYF.

The J gene is TRBJ2-7, the V gene TRBV6-5; 8 bases line up with TRBD2. The CDR3 totals 14 residues. The V gene end was trimmed by 7 bases and the J gene end by 5 bases; junction bases not matched to a gene: 10. Germline assignment: CDR1 MNHEY and CDR2 SVGAGI. CDR3 amino acids: CASTRAGGFDEQYF. In DNA, the CDR3 is TGTGCCAGCACTCGGGCGGGGGGCTTCGACGAGCAGTACTTC.

This chain joins TRBV7-2 and TRBJ2-3; D is unresolved. This CDR3 is 13 amino acids long. Looked up from germline, CDR1 is SGHTA and CDR2 is FQGNSA. Trimming shortened V by 2 bases and J by 4 bases, and 7 bases separated the two germline ends. The CDR3 sequence: CASSLRPADTQYF. Written as DNA, the CDR3 is TGTGCCAGCAGCTTAAGGCCGGCAGATACGCAGTATTTT.

The CDR3 here is CASSSPGTSRTDTQYF. The CDR3 DNA is TGTGCCAGCAGTTCTCCCGGGACTAGCCGCACAGATACGCAGTATTTT. This rearrangement joins TRBV5-6 to TRBJ2-3; TRBD2 matches at 9 bases. Trimming took 5 bases from V and 1 from J; bases not matched to a gene: 8. There are 16 residues in the CDR3. Germline V gives CDR1 SGHDT, CDR2 YYEEEE.

This clone was observed a handful of times. CDR3 nucleotide sequence: TGTGCCTGGAGTGTAGCGGGTCCGACCGCCGGGGAGCTGTTTTTT. Protein: CAWSVAGPTAGELFF. The gene calls are TRBV30 and TRBJ2-2, with a tentative D call TRBD2 (6 bases). The germline CDR1 and CDR2 sequences are GTSNPN and SVGIG (reference sequence). The CDR3 contains 15 residues. Deletions cut 0 bases from V and 6 bases from J, with 14 bases between.

Only a few counts were recorded for this clone. The chain has TRBV7-8 and TRBJ1-2; 8 nucleotides match TRBD1. V shed 0 bases, J shed 8 bases, and the junction held 8 bases outside the gene matches. The CDR3 contains 15 residues. The germline V gene has CDR1 SGHVS and CDR2 FQNEAQ. The DNA of the CDR3 is TGTGCCAGCAGCTTAGCCCCCCAGGGGGCAGGAGGCTACACCTTC. Encoded protein: CASSLAPQGAGGYTF.

This clone was counted a few times. Other DNA sequences of this sample code for an identical CDR3. This sequence joins TRBV5-1 and TRBJ2-5; D is ambiguous. V lost 1 base and J lost 2, with 6 bases in between. CDR1 SGHRS and CDR2 YFSETQ come from the germline V gene. CDR3 length: 13 amino acids. The CDR3 spells CASSLPGQETQYF. In DNA, the CDR3 is TGCGCCAGCAGCTTGCCCGGGCAAGAGACCCAGTACTTC.

The chain uses TRBV29-1 and TRBJ2-3; D is unclear. Germline V lookup: CDR1 SQVTM, CDR2 ANQGSEA. This CDR3 contains 12 residues. Trimming removed 2 bases from V and 0 bases from J, with 3 bases in between. CDR3 loop: CSVELSTDTQYF. DNA of the CDR3: TGCAGCGTTGAACTAAGCACAGATACGCAGTATTTT.

The chain combines TRBV4-1 with TRBJ1-1; D may be TRBD1 (6 bases). Germline V lookup: CDR1 MGHRA, CDR2 YSYEKL. The CDR3 is 14 residues long. V was clipped by 3 bases and J by 1 base, with 9 bases between them. CDR3 protein: CASSHQGKNTEAFF. The CDR3 region has the DNA TGCGCCAGCAGCCATCAGGGGAAGAACACTGAAGCTTTCTTT.

The V gene is TRBV29-1, the J gene TRBJ2-5; D not resolved. V dropped 4 bases and J dropped 5 bases, with 11 bases sitting between them. The CDR3 runs to 12 residues. Germline V lookup: CDR1 SQVTM, CDR2 ANQGSEA. The CDR3 DNA sequence: TGCAGCGTTGCTGATGGAGCCGAGACCCAGTACTTC. This translates into CSVADGAETQYF.

The rearrangement uses TRBV5-1 and TRBJ1-6; 7 bases are a match to TRBD1. The CDR3 is 14 amino acids. V dropped 3 bases and J dropped 8; count of bases not matched to a gene: 5. Germline V lookup: CDR1 SGHRS, CDR2 YFSETQ. This CDR3 reads CASSSQGGDSPLHF. CDR3 DNA sequence: TGCGCCAGCAGCTCCCAGGGGGGCGATTCACCCCTCCACTTT.

The gene calls are TRBV29-1 and TRBJ2-5; D not resolved. Trimming cost V 6 bases and J 2 bases, with 10 bases left between them. This CDR3 has 12 amino acids. Germline loops: CDR1 SQVTM, CDR2 ANQGSEA. The CDR3 DNA is TGCAGCGTACTTGGGTTTCAAGAGACCCAGTACTTC. Its translation is CSVLGFQETQYF.

The chain combines TRBV7-2 with TRBJ2-7, with D possibly being TRBD1 (6 bases). This CDR3 comprises 14 residues. V lost 5 bases to trimming and J lost 3 bases, with 14 bases between them. The germline gives CDR1 SGHTA, CDR2 FQGNSA. CDR3 in DNA: TGTGCCAGCAGCCAGGACAGCACCCTCTACGAGCAGTACTTC. The encoded protein is CASSQDSTLYEQYF.

The chain uses TRBV30 and TRBJ2-5; the match to TRBD1 covers 7 bases. The J segment lost 5 bases and the V segment lost 8 bases, leaving 11 bases of the junction unmatched. This CDR3 spans 13 amino acids. Germline V gene lookup returns CDR1 GTSNPN and CDR2 SVGIG (reference sequence). Here the CDR3 DNA reads TGTGCCGGAACGGGGACAGCCGGCGAGACCCAGTACTTC. Its translation: CAGTGTAGETQYF.

The chain recombines TRBV7-2 with TRBJ2-3; possible D gene TRBD1, 6 bases. V shed 2 bases and J shed 5 bases, with 17 bases lying between them. This CDR3 region has 16 residues. Germline V gene data show CDR1 as SGHTA and CDR2 as FQGNSA. The CDR3 is CASSLRPGGEGDTQYF. The CDR3 DNA is TGTGCCAGCAGCTTAAGACCTGGGGGCGAGGGAGATACGCAGTATTTT.